This record looks at one T cell receptor beta chain sequence and its context. Its cognate antigen is unknown. The data were taken from a study of post-analysis software for immune sequencing data. Study outcomes and limitations: Roughly 5 TRBV segments occurring more often in patients than controls included TRBV5-6, TRBV5-1 and TRBV20-1. F measure clustering grouped samples strongly by preparation batch.

This CDR3 contains 13 residues. Germline V lookup: CDR1 SEHNR, CDR2 FQNEAQ (reference sequence). The germline V and J ends were trimmed by 2 bases and 8 bases, with 9 bases remaining between them. The TCR beta cDNA libraries contained unique molecular identifiers. TCRdb fed the PCR reads into MiXCR, producing one record per CDR3 protein. The sample lists 650,000 to 850,000 distinct CDR3 sequences; around 50% were seen once. Sequencing was performed on blood. V usage is TRBV7-9 and J usage is TRBJ1-4; possible D gene TRBD1, 5 bases. This clonotype was sampled from a girl under 18 with multiple sclerosis. The CDR3: CASSLKRGEKLFF. The CDR3 region has the DNA TGTGCCAGCAGCTTAAAAAGGGGAGAAAAACTGTTTTTT.